Reported below is one TCR beta chain. As yet, its antigen is unknown. V lost 3 bases, J lost 3 bases, and 21 bases lay in between. The CDR3 covers 17 residues. Germline lookup yields CDR1 SGHAT and CDR2 FQNNGV. This entry comes from a study of cytomegalovirus exposure and HLA in healthy donors. General study results and limits: Cytomegalovirus status, reportedly, was diagnosed with high specificity and sensitivity by the classifier. The likely explanation for a cluster of highly shared sequence variants was sequencing artifact.

The PCR was carried out with 60 Vbeta primers and 13 Jbeta primers. Clones were sequenced by immunoSEQ multiplex PCR, and TCRdb holds only the in-frame ones, with some missing. Of roughly 100,000 clones listed, under 80% are singletons. Input material: PBMCs. The chain links TRBV11-2 to TRBJ2-7; tentatively, D is TRBD1 (5 bases). The source of this sequence is a woman between 18 and 30 years old in good health and CMV-seropositive. CDR3 amino acids: CASSFGLGARLDYEQYF. CDR3 nucleotide sequence: TGTGCCAGCAGCTTCGGTCTTGGGGCGCGGTTAGACTACGAGCAGTACTTC.